These T cell receptor beta chains were read from a single sample in a study of blood T cell repertoires in COVID-19. Using immunoSEQ multiplex PCR, the repertoire was profiled, and TCRdb retains in-frame clones only, with some absent. In the table there are just under 300,000 clones, around nine tenths of which are singletons. Sample: peripheral blood. The source of these receptors is a man between 65 and 79 years old with acute or convalescent COVID-19. The CDR3 runs from the conserved cysteine through the conserved F or W. The D gene is left open where the match is weak. A row's size may be missing; if present it is once, few, many or a size class.

j_call,clone_size,v_call,d_call,cdr3_nt,cdr3_aa
TRBJ1-4,.,TRBV6-1,.,TGTGCCAGCAGTGAAGCCGGGGGGAAACTGTTTTTT,CASSEAGGKLFF
TRBJ2-7,.,TRBV27,.,TGTGCCAGCAGATCCAGTACCGGGACACGGGTTGGGGACGAGCAGTACTTC,CASRSSTGTRVGDEQYF
TRBJ2-1,.,TRBV19,TRBD2,TGTGCCAGTAGTATGGCTAGCGGGGCGCCGATGGATGAGCAGTTCTTC,CASSMASGAPMDEQFF
TRBJ1-1,.,TRBV9,TRBD1,TGTGCCAGCAGCCGGCAATCAGGGGGCCACACTGAAGCTTTCTTT,CASSRQSGGHTEAFF
TRBJ2-5,.,TRBV15,TRBD2,TGTGCCACCAGTCGGGGGAGGGAGCGAGAGACCCAGTACTTC,CATSRGRERETQYF
TRBJ2-2,.,TRBV5-4,TRBD2,TGTGCCAGCAGCTTCTCGGGGGGGGCCACCGGGGAGCTGTTTTTT,CASSFSGGATGELFF
TRBJ2-5,.,TRBV7-2,.,TGTGCCAGCAGCTTAGAACGGGAAGAGACCCAGTACTTC,CASSLEREETQYF
TRBJ2-1,.,TRBV6-5,.,TGTGCCAGCAAGGGGACAAACAATGAGCAGTTCTTC,CASKGTNNEQFF
TRBJ1-2,.,TRBV19,.,TGTGCCAGTAGTATAGAGTTCGGTGGCTACACCTTC,CASSIEFGGYTF
TRBJ2-1,once,TRBV24-1,.,TGTGCCACCAGGGGAGACTCACACTATGAGCAGTTCTTC,CATRGDSHYEQFF
TRBJ2-2,.,TRBV5-1,TRBD1,TGCGCCAGCAGCTGGACCGGGACAGGGACGATCGGGGAGCTGTTTTTT,CASSWTGTGTIGELFF
TRBJ1-6,once,TRBV19,.,TGTGCCAGTAGTATAGTAAGGATCCGGGAACCCCTCCACTTT,CASSIVRIREPLHF
TRBJ2-7,.,TRBV7-2,.,TGTGCCAGCAGCTTAGTAGGTAGCGTTAGTTTTGGTGGCGAGCAGTACTTC,CASSLVGSVSFGGEQYF
TRBJ2-4,.,TRBV7-9,TRBD1,TGTGCCAGCAGCCTCAATACAGGGGGGTTAGCCAAAAACATTCAGTACTTC,CASSLNTGGLAKNIQYF
TRBJ1-3,.,TRBV5-1,.,TGCGCCAGCAGCTTGGTAACTGGGGGCGCTGGAAACACCATATATTTT,CASSLVTGGAGNTIYF
TRBJ2-5,.,TRBV2,.,TGTGCCACCCAGATCACACAGGCGGAGACCCAGTACTTC,CATQITQAETQYF
TRBJ2-1,.,TRBV18,TRBD2,TGTGCCAGCTCACCAGAGCGGGGGAACCACAATGAGCAGTTCTTC,CASSPERGNHNEQFF
TRBJ2-7,.,TRBV21-1,.,TGTGCCAGCAGCGATTTTTCATTCGGGAGCTACGAGCAGTACTTC,CASSDFSFGSYEQYF
TRBJ2-5,.,TRBV18,TRBD1,TGTGCCAGCTCGAATACCGGGACAGGAAAAGAGACCCAGTACTTC,CASSNTGTGKETQYF
TRBJ1-2,.,TRBV27,.,TGTGCCAGCAGCAAAGACATAGGCTATGGCTACACCTTC,CASSKDIGYGYTF
TRBJ1-1,.,TRBV28,.,TGTGCCAGCAATAGCAACACAGGGACCACTGAAGCTTTCTTT,CASNSNTGTTEAFF
TRBJ2-7,.,TRBV7-2,.,TGTGCCAGCAGCGAAGGGAGCCCGTATACGTACGAGCAGTACTTC,CASSEGSPYTYEQYF
TRBJ2-2,once,TRBV18,TRBD1,TGTGCCAGCTCACCAGACAGGGTAACCGGGGAGCTGTTTTTT,CASSPDRVTGELFF
TRBJ1-1,.,TRBV7-2,.,TGTGCCAGCAGCCCTGACAGGAGCCGTTTCTTT,CASSPDRSRFF
TRBJ1-5,.,TRBV6-2/TRBV6-3,.,TGTGCCAGCAGTTACTCGAGAGATGATCAGCCCCAGCATTTT,CASSYSRDDQPQHF
TRBJ2-2,.,TRBV19,TRBD1,TGTGCCAGTAGATCCGGGACAGCGAGGAACACCGGGGAGCTGTTTTTT,CASRSGTARNTGELFF
TRBJ1-1,.,TRBV5-4,TRBD1,TGTGCCAGCAGCTGGGGACAGCAAATAATGAACACTGAAGCTTTCTTT,CASSWGQQIMNTEAFF
TRBJ2-3,.,TRBV5-1,TRBD2,TGCGCCAGCAGCTTGGGTGGGGGGGACACAGATACGCAGTATTTT,CASSLGGGDTDTQYF
TRBJ2-1,.,TRBV7-3,TRBD2,TGTGCCAGCAGCTTATTCCCTAGCGGGGACGCCTCGGGGAATGAGCAGTTCTTC,CASSLFPSGDASGNEQFF
TRBJ1-1,.,TRBV28,TRBD1,TGTGCCAGCAGTTTATTACAGGGGCGGCCCACTGAAGCTTTCTTT,CASSLLQGRPTEAFF
TRBJ2-2,once,TRBV6-4,.,TGTGCCAGCAGCCGCGCGGATTCGGGGGAGCTGTTTTTT,CASSRADSGELFF
TRBJ2-1,.,TRBV3-1/TRBV3-2,.,TGTGCCAGCAGCCAACAGGTGGGAGGGGGTAGTGAGCAGTTCTTC,CASSQQVGGGSEQFF
TRBJ1-6,once,TRBV5-4,.,TGTGCCAGCAGCTTCCCGGACTCTCCCCTCCACTTT,CASSFPDSPLHF
TRBJ2-1,few,TRBV27,TRBD2,TGTGCCAGCAGTCCGCCACCTTGGGGGACTAGCCTGGGTAATGAGCAGTTCTTC,CASSPPPWGTSLGNEQFF
TRBJ1-1,.,TRBV4-2,TRBD1,TGTGCCAGCAGGACAGGGGGCGGGAACACTGAAGCTTTCTTT,CASRTGGGNTEAFF
TRBJ1-5,.,TRBV24-1,.,TGTGCCACCAGTGATTTCTCCGAGACAGCAAGCAATCAGCCCCAGCATTTT,CATSDFSETASNQPQHF
TRBJ2-2,.,TRBV5-1,TRBD1,TGCGCCAGCACCGTTATTTGGGACAGGGTGCCCGGGGAGCTGTTTTTT,CASTVIWDRVPGELFF
TRBJ1-4,once,TRBV3-1/TRBV3-2,.,TGTGCCAGCAGTCCGCGGGGCGCAGGGGAAAAACTGTTTTTT,CASSPRGAGEKLFF
TRBJ2-1,.,TRBV4-1,TRBD2,TGCGCCAGCAGCCAAGTGGCGGGGGGCAATGAGCAGTTCTTC,CASSQVAGGNEQFF
TRBJ2-6,.,TRBV30,.,TGTGCCTGGAGTTTCGACAGTTCTGGGGCCAACGTCCTGACTTTC,CAWSFDSSGANVLTF
TRBJ1-2,.,TRBV28,.,TGTGCCAGCAGTTTGCCATACGGAGCCCCTAACTATGGCTACACCTTC,CASSLPYGAPNYGYTF
TRBJ1-6,.,TRBV5-6,TRBD1,TGTGCCAGCAGCTCGGGACAGGGTAATTCACCCCTCCACTTT,CASSSGQGNSPLHF
TRBJ1-2,.,TRBV27,TRBD1,TGTGCCAGCAGTGCTGGACAGGCCCTTAACTATGGCTACACCTTC,CASSAGQALNYGYTF
TRBJ2-1,few,TRBV3-1/TRBV3-2,.,TGTGCCAGCAGCCAAGTGGGCGAGAATGAGCAGTTCTTC,CASSQVGENEQFF
TRBJ1-1,many,TRBV10-3,TRBD1,TGTGCCATCAGCAGGGACAGCTTCACTGAAGCTTTCTTT,CAISRDSFTEAFF
TRBJ2-1,.,TRBV4-3,.,TGCGCCAGCAGCCAAGATACCCAGACTAGTCCCGAGCAGTTCTTC,CASSQDTQTSPEQFF
TRBJ2-7,.,TRBV15,.,TGTGCCACCAGCAGAGCCAGGGGAAACTACGAGCAGTACTTC,CATSRARGNYEQYF
TRBJ1-5,.,TRBV7-6,TRBD1,TGTGCCAGCAGGCAACCTAGAACGACAGGGGGCGCGCGCAATCAGCCCCAGCATTTT,CASRQPRTTGGARNQPQHF
TRBJ1-1,.,TRBV5-1,.,TGCGCCAGCAGCTCGTCCGGTACAGAGAACACTGAAGCTTTCTTT,CASSSSGTENTEAFF
TRBJ2-1,.,TRBV6-5,TRBD2,TGTGCCAGCAGTTCTAGCGGGGGGCCCTACAATGAGCAGTTCTTC,CASSSSGGPYNEQFF
TRBJ1-2,.,TRBV12-3/TRBV12-4,.,TGTGCCAGCAGATCCCCGGGGGGGGGCTACACCTTC,CASRSPGGGYTF
TRBJ1-6,.,TRBV28,.,TGTGCCACTCACTTCAACCAAATCGGGGATTCACCCCTCCACTTT,CATHFNQIGDSPLHF
TRBJ1-2,.,TRBV4-2,.,TGTGCCAGCAGCCAATCTATAGGGGTTGCTAACTATGGCTACACCTTC,CASSQSIGVANYGYTF
TRBJ2-7,.,TRBV4-3,TRBD2,TGCGCCAGCAGCCAAGATCTCCAGCGGGAGATATACGAGCAGTACTTC,CASSQDLQREIYEQYF
TRBJ1-2,.,TRBV12-3/TRBV12-4,.,TGTGCCAGCAGTTTTTACGGTATCTATGGCTACACCTTC,CASSFYGIYGYTF
TRBJ2-7,few,TRBV2,TRBD1,TGTGCCAGCAAAACAGGGGGCTACTACGAGCAGTACTTC,CASKTGGYYEQYF
TRBJ1-2,.,TRBV6-6,TRBD1,TGTGCCAGCAGTACAGGGGGTGGCTACACCTTC,CASSTGGGYTF